Presented here are 28 T cell receptor beta chains from one specimen sequenced in a study of shared clonotypes between healthy human individuals (TCRdb year 2020). Libraries came from the immunoSEQ multiplex PCR assay. This is the immuneACCESS table as TCRdb keeps it, with only in-frame sequences that have V and J called. A part of the clones is gone; compared with another copy, unresolved V genes explain less than half, and the rest is unexplained. This sample is represented by millions of clones; roughly 95% of them were singletons. Clones ranked in the top ten supply around 1.1% of the sample. For the CD8 naive samples, CD45RO-negative cells were positively selected for CCR7, yielding a CD45RA+CCR7+ population from which TemRA cells were excluded. Specimen: naive CD8+ T cells sorted from blood. This specimen's cell subset or site label, interpreted: CD45RA+CCR7+. Receptors originate from a man in his late teens or twenties in good health.

The chain employs TRBV4-3 and TRBJ1-4; 7 nucleotides match TRBD1. The germline V gene encodes CDR1 LGHNA and CDR2 YSLEER. The CDR3 runs 15 residues. V was clipped by 0 bases and J by 5 bases; unmatched bases: 3. CDR3 DNA: TGCGCCAGCAGCCAAGATTCCAGGGGGAATGAAAAACTGTTTTTT. This encodes CASSQDSRGNEKLFF.

Worth noting for this clone: Other DNA sequences from this sample encode an identical CDR3 as well. The J gene is TRBJ2-7, the V gene TRBV5-4, with 9 nucleotides matching TRBD2. The CDR3 contains 13 residues. After removal of 2 bases from V and 4 bases from J, the junction contained 1 base not matched to a gene. Germline CDR1 SGHNT, CDR2 YYREEE (reference sequence). CDR3 protein: CASSFSGGYEQYF. Here the CDR3 DNA reads TGTGCCAGCAGCTTTAGCGGGGGTTACGAGCAGTACTTC.

V usage is TRBV7-6 and J usage is TRBJ2-7; 7 bases line up with TRBD2. The CDR3 is made up of 15 amino acids. V shed 2 bases, J shed 6 bases, and the junction held 10 bases outside the gene matches. CDR1 and CDR2 from the germline V gene are SGHVS and FNYEAQ. The CDR3: CASSLKVGEGSEQYF. CDR3 in DNA: TGTGCCAGCAGCTTAAAGGTTGGGGAGGGGAGCGAGCAGTACTTC.

The chain uses TRBV18 and TRBJ1-1; D gene ambiguous. The CDR3 runs 13 residues. The V and J ends lost 0 bases and 6 bases respectively, with 8 bases between them. Germline CDR1 and CDR2: KGHSH and LQKENI. CDR3 bases: TGTGCCAGCTCACCACCGGCTGATGCTGAAGCTTTCTTT. It codes for CASSPPADAEAFF.

The DNA for the CDR3 is TGTGCCATTATACAGGGGATTCGGCTCGGTGAGCAGTTCTTC. Translated, it gives CAIIQGIRLGEQFF. The J gene is TRBJ2-1, the V gene TRBV9; 7 bases are a match to TRBD1. Germline V gives CDR1 SGDLS, CDR2 YYNGEE. This CDR3 is built from 14 residues. Trimming cost V 9 bases and J 9 bases; bases outside gene matches: 15. Filled out from reference TRBV9 and TRBJ2-1, the complete variable domain reads DSGVTQTPKHLITATGQRVTLRCSPRSGDLSVYWYQQSLDQGLQFLIQYYNGEERAKGNILERFSAQQFPDLHSELNLSSLELGDSALYFCAIIQGIRLGEQFFGPGTRLTVL.

The chain uses TRBV6-5 and TRBJ1-2; D perhaps matches TRBD1 (5 bases). Deletions cut 2 bases from V and 3 bases from J, with 10 bases between. Germline lookup yields CDR1 MNHEY and CDR2 SVGAGI. The length of the CDR3 is 14 residues. The CDR3, as DNA: TGTGCCAGCAGTTACGACAGAGGGGACTATGGCTACACCTTC. This translates into CASSYDRGDYGYTF.

The rearrangement links TRBV19 to TRBJ2-1, with a weak D call TRBD2 (5 bases). The germline V gene encodes CDR1 LNHDA and CDR2 SQIVND (reference sequence). This CDR3 region has 16 residues. Trimming removed 2 bases from V and 5 bases from J, with 16 bases in between. CDR3 region: CASSIPHSGPNNEQFF. In nucleotides, the CDR3 is TGTGCCAGTAGTATACCCCACAGCGGCCCCAACAATGAGCAGTTCTTC.

The rearrangement joins TRBV5-6 to TRBJ2-7; tentatively, D is TRBD1 or TRBD2 (5 bases each). The CDR3 is 13 residues long. In germline, CDR1 is SGHDT, CDR2 YYEEEE. V was shortened by 6 bases and J by 2 bases, with 12 bases between the two germline ends. The CDR3 coding sequence is TGTGCCAGCACCGGGACGGGAACCTACGAGCAGTACTTC. This sequence encodes CASTGTGTYEQYF.

This clone appeared a single time. The chain is built from TRBV7-2 and TRBJ2-5; 8 bases line up with TRBD2. In germline, CDR1 is SGHTA, CDR2 FQGNSA. The trim removed 1 base at V and 5 bases at J, leaving 9 bases unmatched. This CDR3 is 16 amino acids long. The CDR3 is CASSLVGYLAGETQYF. DNA of the CDR3: TGTGCCAGCAGCTTAGTGGGTTACTTAGCGGGGGAGACCCAGTACTTC. The whole variable domain, filled in from reference TRBV7-2 and TRBJ2-5, reads GAGVSQSPSNKVTEKGKDVELRCDPISGHTALYWYRQSLGQGLEFLIYFQGNSAPDKSGLPSDRFSAERTGGSVSTLTIQRTQQEDSAVYLCASSLVGYLAGETQYFGPGTRLLVL.

The rearrangement joins TRBV25-1 to TRBJ2-3; D is unresolved. Germline CDR1 is MGHDK and CDR2 is SYGVNS. Trimming shortened V by 3 bases and J by 6 bases, and 4 bases separated the two germline ends. The CDR3 extends over 11 amino acids. The CDR3 DNA follows: TGTGCCAGCAGTGACGGGGATACGCAGTATTTT. Amino acids: CASSDGDTQYF. Together with reference TRBV25-1 and TRBJ2-3, the CDR3 gives the full variable domain: EADIYQTPRYLVIGTGKKITLECSQTMGHDKMYWYQQDPGMELHLIHYSYGVNSTEKGDLSSESTVSRIRTEHFPLTLESARPSHTSQYLCASSDGDTQYFGPGTRLTVL.

The chain links TRBV19 to TRBJ2-1, with 8 bases lining up with TRBD2. Losses at the gene ends were 4 bases for V and 4 bases for J; bases not matched to a gene: 6. CDR1 and CDR2 (germline): LNHDA, SQIVND (reference sequence). The CDR3 consists of 15 residues. CDR3 region: CASSNLAGLYNEQFF. DNA for the CDR3: TGTGCCAGTAGTAATTTAGCGGGGCTTTACAATGAGCAGTTCTTC.

The V gene is TRBV7-6, the J gene TRBJ2-3; no reliable D call. CDR1 is SGHVS and CDR2 is FNYEAQ in the germline V gene. V lost 2 bases, J lost 0 bases, and 9 bases lay in between. The CDR3 is 15 amino acids. The CDR3 coding sequence is TGTGCCAGCAGCTTACTGGCCACTAGCACAGATACGCAGTATTTT. Translating it yields CASSLLATSTDTQYF.

This chain uses TRBV27 with TRBJ1-1, with D perhaps TRBD1 (6 bases). CDR3 length equals 14 residues. Trimming removed 5 bases at V and 3 bases at J, with 13 bases between. From germline, CDR1 is MNHEY and CDR2 SMNVEV (reference sequence). CDR3 protein: CASSSQGGYTEAFF. CDR3 DNA: TGTGCCAGCAGTAGCCAAGGGGGGTACACTGAAGCTTTCTTT.

A single count supports this clone. The sample carries other DNA sequences with the same CDR3. The chain links TRBV27 to TRBJ2-2, with D uncertain. Germline-derived CDR1 and CDR2 are MNHEY and SMNVEV (reference sequence). This CDR3 comprises 14 residues. V was clipped by 3 bases and J by 0 bases, with 5 bases between them. CDR3 sequence: CASSFSTNTGELFF. CDR3 nucleotide sequence: TGTGCCAGCAGTTTCTCTACGAACACCGGGGAGCTGTTTTTT.

Turning to this clone: Other DNA sequences in the same sample also yield this CDR3. The V gene is TRBV27, the J gene TRBJ1-1; a weak D match, TRBD1 (5 bases). The germline CDR1 and CDR2 sequences are MNHEY and SMNVEV (reference sequence). CDR3 size: 12 residues. V lost 1 base, J lost 7 bases, and 7 bases lay in between. CDR3 bases: TGTGCCAGCAGTTTATGGGGCGGTGAAGCTTTCTTT. Amino acid sequence: CASSLWGGEAFF.

About this clone itself: It may be a read error: a sequence one base away is much more abundant. Other DNA sequences in the same sample also yield this CDR3. The chain couples TRBV6-5 to TRBJ1-1; maybe TRBD1 (5 bases). Trimming left V 6 bases short and J 1 base short, with 9 bases between. Germline CDR1 MNHEY, CDR2 SVGAGI. This CDR3 is built from 13 residues. CDR3 nucleotides: TGTGCCAGCAGCCTGGGGGGGAACACTGAAGCTTTCTTT. It codes for CASSLGGNTEAFF.

The chain employs TRBV6-1 and TRBJ1-6, with D perhaps matching TRBD1 (5 bases). From germline, CDR1 is MNHNS and CDR2 SASEGT. The CDR3 contains 15 residues. V was pared by 1 base and J by 6 bases, with 10 bases between. CDR3 nucleotide sequence: TGTGCCAGCAGTGAAGAGGGGACGGTTAATTCACCCCTCCACTTT. This codes for CASSEEGTVNSPLHF.

The chain employs TRBV28 and TRBJ2-1; D gene unclear. Trimming removed 7 bases from V and 3 bases from J, with 16 bases in between. CDR1 and CDR2 from the germline V gene are MDHEN and SYDVKM. This CDR3 has 15 amino acids. The CDR3 is CASNLKDFSYNEQFF. CDR3 bases: TGTGCCAGCAACTTAAAGGATTTTAGCTACAATGAGCAGTTCTTC.

The chain recombines TRBV7-9 with TRBJ1-1, with a possible D match to TRBD1 (5 bases). This CDR3 contains 16 residues. Germline CDR1 SEHNR, CDR2 FQNEAQ (reference sequence). Trimming stripped 4 bases from V and 0 bases from J, with 15 bases between. CDR3 protein: CASSSPKAGMNTEAFF. The CDR3 DNA reads as TGTGCCAGCAGCTCCCCGAAGGCAGGGATGAACACTGAAGCTTTCTTT.

The chain combines TRBV4-1 with TRBJ1-1; D is unclear. The V and J ends lost 4 bases and 1 base respectively, with 13 bases between them. The CDR3 is 15 residues long. Germline V gene lookup returns CDR1 MGHRA and CDR2 YSYEKL. Written as DNA, the CDR3 is TGCGCCAGCAGCCTCCGACAAGGAGGGAACACTGAAGCTTTCTTT. This codes for CASSLRQGGNTEAFF.

This chain links TRBV5-6 with TRBJ2-7; TRBD2 might be the D (6 bases). The V and J ends lost 0 bases and 1 base respectively, with 14 bases between them. CDR1 and CDR2 (germline): SGHDT, YYEEEE. The CDR3 totals 16 residues. Written as DNA, the CDR3 is TGTGCCAGCAGCTTGGAAGGTAGCGGTCCATCCTACGAGCAGTACTTC. Translated: CASSLEGSGPSYEQYF.

The chain carries TRBV6-6 and TRBJ2-3, with TRBD1 matching over 7 bases. CDR1 and CDR2 from the germline V gene are MNHNY and SVGAGI (reference sequence). J lost 0 bases, V lost 4 bases, and 4 bases had no gene match. The CDR3 has 15 residues. CDR3 loop: CASSLGTVSTDTQYF. CDR3 bases: TGTGCCAGCAGTTTAGGGACAGTTAGCACAGATACGCAGTATTTT.

The chain recombines TRBV18 with TRBJ2-7, with TRBD1 identical over 8 bases. CDR3 length equals 15 residues. After removal of 3 bases from V and 2 bases from J, the junction contained 6 bases not matched to a gene. Germline V gives CDR1 KGHSH, CDR2 LQKENI. CDR3 nucleotide sequence: TGTGCCAGCTCACCCATGGACAGGGAGACCTACGAGCAGTACTTC. Protein sequence: CASSPMDRETYEQYF.

The V and J genes are TRBV5-6 and TRBJ2-5; D tentatively reads TRBD1 or TRBD2 (5 bases each). V was clipped by 3 bases and J by 7 bases, with 13 bases between them. The CDR3 covers 13 residues. Germline CDR1 and CDR2: SGHDT and YYEEEE. The CDR3 DNA reads TGTGCCAGCAGCTGGGGCGCGGCGGGGACCCAGTACTTC. Translating it yields CASSWGAAGTQYF.

The chain recombines TRBV13 with TRBJ1-1; 8 bases are a match to TRBD1. J gave up 3 bases and V 3 bases, and 3 bases lay outside the gene matches. The CDR3 runs 14 residues. Germline CDR1 reads PRHDT; CDR2 reads FYEKMQ (reference sequence). The CDR3 region is CASSFGQGYTEAFF. The CDR3 DNA is TGTGCCAGCAGCTTCGGACAGGGCTACACTGAAGCTTTCTTT.

This clone came up once. The same CDR3 can be traced to other DNA sequences in this sample. V is TRBV9 and J is TRBJ2-3; maybe TRBD2 (5 bases). CDR3 length: 14 amino acids. Trimming left V 4 bases short and J 0 bases short, with 9 bases between. CDR1 SGDLS and CDR2 YYNGEE come from the germline V gene. CDR3 region: CASSSRGSTDTQYF. For the CDR3, the DNA is TGTGCCAGCAGCTCTCGCGGGAGCACAGATACGCAGTATTTT.

As regards this clone: The sample carries other DNA sequences with the same CDR3. The CDR3 region is CASSPRTGDNEQFF. CDR3 DNA: TGTGCCAGCAGCCCTAGGACGGGCGACAATGAGCAGTTCTTC. V gene TRBV7-9 combines with J gene TRBJ2-1, with unresolved D. Looked up from germline, CDR1 is SEHNR and CDR2 is FQNEAQ (reference sequence). The CDR3 has 14 residues. The ends were cut back, 5 bases at V and 5 bases at J, with 13 bases in the middle.

The V and J genes are TRBV2 and TRBJ2-1; 7 bases line up with TRBD2. J gave up 7 bases and V 7 bases, and 7 bases lay outside the gene matches. Per the germline V gene, CDR1 is SNHLY and CDR2 is FYNNEI. The CDR3 has 13 amino acids. CDR3 in amino acids: CASTYKGGNEQFF. The CDR3 DNA follows: TGTGCCAGCACCTATAAGGGAGGGAATGAGCAGTTCTTC.